Ten or more counts support the clone carrying this T cell receptor beta chain. Its target is not known. TCRdb analysed the reads with MiXCR anew, one entry per CDR3 protein. The sample contains approximately 250,000 distinct CDR3 sequences, 22% of which appear only once. The data belong to a study of T cell repertoires in cytomegalovirus infection. Overall study results and limits: The cumulative frequency of public TCR beta families distinguished individuals who carried CMV together with the relevant HLA.

Sequencing was performed on CD8+ T cells from PBMCs. The source of this sequence is a human donor in good health (CMV status not recorded). Some clones in this sample may be carry-over from other donors' samples.

CDR3 region: CASSLTPGDTQYF. The CDR3 DNA reads as TGTGCCAGCAGCTTAACCCCTGGGGATACGCAGTATTTT. The V gene is TRBV7-3, the J gene TRBJ2-3; D is ambiguous. V was shortened by 0 bases and J by 6 bases, with 7 bases between the two germline ends. Germline CDR1 reads SGHTA; CDR2 reads FQGTGA. The CDR3 spans 13 residues.